The clone carrying this T cell receptor (beta chain) was observed many times. TCRdb independently ran MiXCR on the 5' RACE reads; one entry per CDR3 protein. The data contain roughly 35,000 distinct CDR3 sequences, around 21% of them singletons. This specimen comes from a study of T-cell memory formation after mild COVID-19. Looking at the study overall: Clusters of TCRs were largely donor specific.

V was trimmed by 7 bases and J by 3 bases, leaving 13 bases between them. Germline V lookup: CDR1 MNHNY, CDR2 SVGAGI (reference sequence). The CDR3 totals 14 residues. The clonotype originates from an adult who had mild COVID-19 (a few samples of this study predate the infection). Cell type and time point are not known. Sequenced material: PBMCs or a T cell subset sorted from them (not recorded which). The chain joins TRBV6-6 to TRBJ1-5; maybe TRBD1 (6 bases). CDR3 amino acids: CASNPDSSNQPQHF. The CDR3, as DNA: TGTGCCAGCAATCCGGACAGCTCCAATCAGCCCCAGCATTTT.